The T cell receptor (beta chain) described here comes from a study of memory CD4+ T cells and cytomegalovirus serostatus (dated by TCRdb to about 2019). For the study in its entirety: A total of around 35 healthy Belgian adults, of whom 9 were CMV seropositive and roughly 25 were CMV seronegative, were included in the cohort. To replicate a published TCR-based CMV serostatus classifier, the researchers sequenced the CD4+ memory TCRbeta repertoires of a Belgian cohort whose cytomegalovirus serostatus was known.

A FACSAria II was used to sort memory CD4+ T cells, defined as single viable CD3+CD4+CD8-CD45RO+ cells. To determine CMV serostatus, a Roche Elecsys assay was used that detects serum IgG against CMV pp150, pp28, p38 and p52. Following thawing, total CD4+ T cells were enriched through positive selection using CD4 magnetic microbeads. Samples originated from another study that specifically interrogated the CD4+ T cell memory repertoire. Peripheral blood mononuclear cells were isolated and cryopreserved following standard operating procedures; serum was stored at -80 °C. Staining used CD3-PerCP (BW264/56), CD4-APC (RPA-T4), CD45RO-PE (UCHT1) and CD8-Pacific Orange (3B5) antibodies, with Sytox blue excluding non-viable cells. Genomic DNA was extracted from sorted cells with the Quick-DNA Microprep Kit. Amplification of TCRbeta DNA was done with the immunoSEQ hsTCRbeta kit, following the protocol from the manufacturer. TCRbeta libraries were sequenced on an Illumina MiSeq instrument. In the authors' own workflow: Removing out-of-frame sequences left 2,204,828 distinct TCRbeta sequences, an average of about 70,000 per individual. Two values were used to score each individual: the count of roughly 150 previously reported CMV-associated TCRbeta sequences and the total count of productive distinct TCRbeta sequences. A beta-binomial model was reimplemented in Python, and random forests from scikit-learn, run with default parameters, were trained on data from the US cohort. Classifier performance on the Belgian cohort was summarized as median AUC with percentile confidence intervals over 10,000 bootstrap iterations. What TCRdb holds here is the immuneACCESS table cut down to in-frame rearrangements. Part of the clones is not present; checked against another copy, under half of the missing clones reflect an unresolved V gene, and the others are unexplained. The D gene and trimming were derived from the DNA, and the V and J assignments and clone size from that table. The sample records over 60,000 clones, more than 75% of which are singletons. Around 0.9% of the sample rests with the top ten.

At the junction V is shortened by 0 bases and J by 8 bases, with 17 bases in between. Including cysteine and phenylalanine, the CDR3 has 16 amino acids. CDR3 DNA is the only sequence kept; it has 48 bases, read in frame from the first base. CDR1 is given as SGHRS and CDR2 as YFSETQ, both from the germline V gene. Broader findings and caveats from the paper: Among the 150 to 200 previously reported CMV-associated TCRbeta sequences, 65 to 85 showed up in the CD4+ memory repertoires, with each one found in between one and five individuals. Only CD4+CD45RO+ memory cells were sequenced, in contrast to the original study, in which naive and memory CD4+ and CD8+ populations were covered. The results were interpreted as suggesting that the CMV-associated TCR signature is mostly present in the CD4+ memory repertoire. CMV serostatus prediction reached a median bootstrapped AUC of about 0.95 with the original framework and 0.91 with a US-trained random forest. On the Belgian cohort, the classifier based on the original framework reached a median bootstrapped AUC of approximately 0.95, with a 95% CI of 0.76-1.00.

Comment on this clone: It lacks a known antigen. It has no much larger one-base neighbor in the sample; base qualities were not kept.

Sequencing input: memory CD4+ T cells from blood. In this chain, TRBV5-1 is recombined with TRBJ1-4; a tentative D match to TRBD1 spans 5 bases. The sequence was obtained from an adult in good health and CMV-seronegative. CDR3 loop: CASSLVVEGPGEKLFF. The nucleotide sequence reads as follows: TGCGCCAGCAGCTTGGTTGTGGAGGGGCCGGGGGAAAAACTGTTTTTT.